The source of this T cell receptor (beta chain) is a study of T cell therapy after organ transplantation (dated by TCRdb to about 2019). Regarding the complete study: Therapy products were autologous CMV-specific T cells expanded in vitro for about 15 days with a peptide pool of 30 HLA class I and II CMV epitopes. Each patient got up to 6 T cell doses, given every 2 weeks, and was then monitored for approximately 30 weeks after finishing therapy. About 80% of the ten patients were classed as clinical responders and two as nonresponders. Patients received a median of 1.92 x 10^8 CMV-specific T cells across 2 to 6 intravenous infusions. This study was a follow-up analysis of the TRBV repertoire from an open-label phase I trial that tested autologous CMV-specific adoptive T cell therapy in people who had received solid-organ transplants. Pretherapy peripheral blood samples were collected before commencement of T cell therapy. Long-term post-therapy samples were obtainable from only about 85% of the 10 patients. Results and caveats for the whole study, not just this receptor: Fold change in CD8 clonality after therapy inversely correlated with pretherapy clonality, suggesting less biased repertoires were more receptive to remodeling. Few detected expansions in nonresponders may reflect reduced sample coverage from poor CD8+ T cell yield. Reconstitution after therapy appeared to include not only transferred clonotypes but also endogenous clonotypes that had not been detected in the therapy products. The small cohort prevented assessing confounders such as concurrent antirejection and antiviral medications. Before therapy, nonresponders had marked clonal expansions, and their repertoires changed minimally after therapy.

A word on this clone: Its antigen is still unknown. Base qualities are not provided; no much larger clone lies one nucleotide away.

The immunoSEQ two-step, bias-controlled multiplex PCR assay was used to amplify TRB CDR3 regions from genomic DNA. Sequencing of CDR3 libraries was carried out on an Illumina NextSeq 500. The paper's data handling went like this. The immunoSEQ Analyzer platform handled the initial alignment and bioinformatics, which included bias normalization against synthetic CDR3 analogs. Annotation of V, D and J genes followed the definitions in the IMGT database. Additional TRBV analyses were carried out with default settings in VDJtools version 1.1.10 and the R package tcR version 2.2.1.11. GLIPH analysis was done using default settings in version 1.0. Significant clonotype frequency changes were tested by 2-sided binomial test with Benjamini-Hochberg correction (alpha = 0.01) in CDR3 sequences with at least 5 reads. TCRdb took over this immuneACCESS table, retaining in-frame rearrangements with V and J assigned. Such tables are incomplete; in checked studies, under half of the missing clones stem from an unresolved V gene, and the remainder is unexplained. That table is the source of V, J and clone size, and D and trimming were worked out from the DNA. Within this sample are tens of thousands of clones, with about 94% of them counted one time only. The ten largest clones capture around 3.1% of the sample.

The junction shows trimming of 2 bases on V and 9 bases on J, plus 14 bases between the germline ends. From cysteine to phenylalanine, the CDR3 is 14 amino acids long. CDR3 DNA only is kept here, 42 bases in frame from base 1. According to the germline V gene, CDR1 reads MNHEY and CDR2 reads SVGAGI. The sample's time point label, in plain terms: before start of T cell therapy. The patients had received solid-organ transplants and had drug-resistant/recurrent cytomegalovirus. Over eight trial participants were chosen for repertoire analysis on the basis of the availability of post-therapy peripheral blood mononuclear cells. A BD FACSAria III was used to sort viable CD3+CD8+CD4- lymphocytes from PBMCs. Genomic DNA was extracted from sorted cells with the Qiagen DNeasy Kit.

The chain joins TRBV6-5 to TRBJ2-1, and the D gene may be TRBD2, 7 bases matching. The source was CD8+ T cells from blood, collected before autologous CMV-specific T cell therapy. The TCR sequence derives from a human patient who had received a solid organ transplant and had CMV disease. The CDR3 region has the sequence CASSYARGAGEQFF. In nucleotides, the sequence is TGTGCCAGCAGTTACGCCCGGGGGGCAGGTGAGCAGTTCTTC.